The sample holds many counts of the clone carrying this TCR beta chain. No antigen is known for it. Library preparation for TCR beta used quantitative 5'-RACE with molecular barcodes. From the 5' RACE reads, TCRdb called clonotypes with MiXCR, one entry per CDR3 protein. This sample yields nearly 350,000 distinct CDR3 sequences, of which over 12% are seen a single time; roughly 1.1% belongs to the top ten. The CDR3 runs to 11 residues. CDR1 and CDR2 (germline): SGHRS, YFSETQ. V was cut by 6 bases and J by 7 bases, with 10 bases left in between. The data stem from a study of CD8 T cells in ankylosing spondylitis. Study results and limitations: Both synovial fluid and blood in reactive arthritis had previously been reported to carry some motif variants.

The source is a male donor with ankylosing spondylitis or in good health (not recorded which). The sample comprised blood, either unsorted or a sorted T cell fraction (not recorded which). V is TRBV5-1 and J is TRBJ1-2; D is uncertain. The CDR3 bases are TGCGCCAGCAAATTGGAAGGTGGCTACACCTTC. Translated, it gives CASKLEGGYTF.